These 29 T cell receptor beta chains share one sample of origin, sequenced in a study of T cell responses to AZD1222 COVID-19 vaccine. Libraries were prepared by immunoSEQ multiplex PCR; TCRdb keeps only in-frame clonotypes and omits some of them. The sample contains 200,000 to 250,000 clones, 85% to 95% of which appear only once. Here the sequenced sample was peripheral blood, taken on day 0 of MenACWY control vaccination. The source is an adult in good health.

The chain uses TRBV7-9 and TRBJ2-4; maybe TRBD1 (7 bases). The CDR3 covers 14 residues. The germline V gene encodes CDR1 SEHNR and CDR2 FQNEAQ (reference sequence). Between the trimmed V and J ends, which lost 0 bases and 10 bases, there was a span of 13 bases. DNA for the CDR3: TGTGCCAGCAGCTTAGCAGGTCCAGGGGGGATTCAGTACTTC. Its translation is CASSLAGPGGIQYF.

The chain has TRBV7-9 and TRBJ1-6, with 10 bases that match TRBD1. V was clipped by 2 bases and J by 7 bases; unmatched bases: 5. The CDR3 runs 16 residues. From germline, CDR1 is SEHNR and CDR2 FQNEAQ (reference sequence). CDR3 DNA: TGTGCCAGCAGCTTACAGGGACAGGGGTACAATTCACCCCTCCACTTT. Translation: CASSLQGQGYNSPLHF.

This chain uses TRBV28 with TRBJ1-6; D gene uncertain. In germline, CDR1 is MDHEN, CDR2 SYDVKM. The CDR3 has 15 amino acids. Trimming pared 6 bases from V and 6 bases from J, leaving 15 bases between. The CDR3 is CASRRREWINSPLHF. CDR3 DNA: TGTGCCAGCAGGCGACGGGAGTGGATTAATTCACCCCTCCACTTT.

The V and J genes are TRBV4-3 and TRBJ2-2; D perhaps matches TRBD1 (5 bases). Germline V lookup: CDR1 LGHNA, CDR2 YSLEER. Trimming left V 1 base short and J 1 base short, with 7 bases between. The CDR3 is 15 amino acids. In DNA form, the CDR3 reads TGCGCCAGCAGCCAAGGGCAGGGGAACACCGGGGAGCTGTTTTTT. Amino acid sequence: CASSQGQGNTGELFF.

The rearrangement joins TRBV30 to TRBJ1-2, with 10 bases that match TRBD1. Germline V gene sequence: CDR1 GTSNPN, CDR2 SVGIG (reference sequence). The V gene end was trimmed by 2 bases and the J gene end by 0 bases; junction bases not matched to a gene: 3. The CDR3 covers 15 residues. CDR3: CAWSPGTGANYGYTF. The CDR3 bases are TGTGCCTGGAGTCCTGGGACAGGGGCTAACTATGGCTACACCTTC.

The chain recombines TRBV6-5 with TRBJ1-1, with no clear D. The CDR3 loop spans 13 amino acids. Germline V lookup: CDR1 MNHEY, CDR2 SVGAGI. With 6 bases removed from V and 4 bases from J, the gap between germline ends came to 12 bases. The CDR3 DNA follows: TGTGCCAGCAGGCGGGATAGGAGCACTGAAGCTTTCTTT. Translating it yields CASRRDRSTEAFF.

This chain uses TRBV4-2 with TRBJ2-7; TRBD2 aligns across 8 bases. The germline gives CDR1 LGHNA, CDR2 YNFKEQ. The ends lost 2 bases at V and 5 bases at J; junction bases unmatched: 17. This CDR3 has 18 residues. CDR3 coding DNA: TGTGCCAGCAGCCAATCGGGGACGGCGGGGGGCGTTCGGCACGAGCAGTACTTC. Encoded protein: CASSQSGTAGGVRHEQYF.

The chain recombines TRBV4-2 with TRBJ1-1; TRBD1 might be the D (6 bases). The CDR3 covers 15 residues. Germline loops: CDR1 LGHNA, CDR2 YNFKEQ. The V and J ends lost 0 bases and 0 bases respectively, with 8 bases between them. CDR3 in amino acids: CASSQDQGLNTEAFF. The CDR3 DNA sequence: TGTGCCAGCAGCCAAGATCAGGGGTTGAACACTGAAGCTTTCTTT.

The CDR3 nucleotides are TGTGCCATCAGTGAAAGAGGCAGCAACAACTATGGCTACACCTTC. Translation: CAISERGSNNYGYTF. V and J are TRBV10-3 and TRBJ1-2; D uncertain. V dropped 3 bases and J dropped 2 bases, with 13 bases sitting between them. The CDR3 spans 15 residues. Per the germline V gene, CDR1 is ENHRY and CDR2 is SYGVKD.

This clone was seen a single time. The V gene is TRBV30, the J gene TRBJ1-6; D gene unclear. Germline loops: CDR1 GTSNPN, CDR2 SVGIG (reference sequence). This CDR3 comprises 16 residues. The ends were cut back, 0 bases at V and 2 bases at J, with 11 bases in the middle. The CDR3 is CAWSVLGFTYNSPLHF. Here the CDR3 DNA reads TGTGCCTGGAGTGTACTAGGTTTTACCTATAATTCACCCCTCCACTTT.

The chain combines TRBV30 with TRBJ1-1; maybe TRBD1 (5 bases). Germline lookup yields CDR1 GTSNPN and CDR2 SVGIG (reference sequence). The length of the CDR3 is 13 residues. Trimming left V 0 bases short and J 6 bases short, with 11 bases between. CDR3 sequence (DNA): TGTGCCTGGAGTGTACCCCCGGGGCCTGAAGCTTTCTTT. As protein: CAWSVPPGPEAFF.

The chain recombines TRBV5-1 with TRBJ1-1, with 11 bases aligning to TRBD1. The germline V gene has CDR1 SGHRS and CDR2 YFSETQ. Trimming took 0 bases from V and 7 from J; bases not matched to a gene: 2. This CDR3 spans 14 amino acids. Here the CDR3 DNA reads TGCGCCAGCAGCTTGGTTGGGACAGGGGGTGAAGCTTTCTTT. Its protein is CASSLVGTGGEAFF.

This chain connects TRBV21-1 to TRBJ1-2; TRBD1 reflects the table's D call only, with no check against the DNA. TRBV21-1 is classified as a pseudogene. The CDR3 totals 15 residues. This CDR3 reads CASSTSGQPYSGYTF. In nucleotides, the CDR3 is TGTGCCAGCAGCACTTCCGGACAGCCGTATAGTGGCTACACCTTC.

CDR3 in amino acids: CASSRLNVGTEAFF. CDR3 bases: TGTGCCAGCAGCCGACTAAACGTGGGCACTGAAGCTTTCTTT. The chain has TRBV3-1 (or the pseudogene TRBV3-2) and TRBJ1-1; D is ambiguous. V was shortened by 4 bases and J by 4 bases, with 13 bases between the two germline ends. The CDR3 extends over 14 amino acids. The germline gives CDR1 LGHDT, CDR2 YNNKEL (reference sequence).

The J gene is TRBJ1-3, the V gene TRBV12-5; unclear D gene. Germline assignment: CDR1 LGHNT and CDR2 FRNRAP. This CDR3 contains 12 residues. V lost 2 bases to trimming and J lost 7 bases, with 6 bases between them. CDR3 in DNA: TGTGCTAGTGGTTTGCTGGGCAACACCATATATTTT. This gives the protein CASGLLGNTIYF.

In its sample, this clone was seen once. The chain employs TRBV15 and TRBJ2-1; perhaps TRBD1 as D (6 bases). Germline CDR1 reads LNHNV; CDR2 reads YYDKDF (reference sequence). Deletions cut 5 bases from V and 5 bases from J, with 13 bases between. This CDR3 is 14 amino acids long. The CDR3 region is CATSGQRRNNEQFF. The CDR3 nucleotides read TGTGCCACCAGCGGACAGAGGAGAAACAATGAGCAGTTCTTC.

The chain is built from TRBV5-8 and TRBJ1-5; TRBD1 is a possible D gene (5 bases). This CDR3 has 17 amino acids. The V gene's germline CDR1 is SGHTS and CDR2 YDEGEE. Trimming removed 4 bases at V and 0 bases at J, with 17 bases between. CDR3 nucleotide sequence: TGTGCCAGCAGCGCCTTGACAGTCACGTATAGCAATCAGCCCCAGCATTTT. Translating it yields CASSALTVTYSNQPQHF.

CDR3 protein: CSVKTGGGGYTF. DNA for the CDR3: TGCAGCGTAAAAACAGGGGGCGGAGGCTACACCTTC. The chain employs TRBV29-1 and TRBJ1-2, with 9 bases that match TRBD1. The CDR3 loop spans 12 amino acids. The V segment lost 6 bases and the J segment 8 bases; nucleotides outside the gene matches: 7. Germline loops: CDR1 SQVTM, CDR2 ANQGSEA.

The chain joins TRBV6-2 or TRBV6-3 to TRBJ1-1; perhaps TRBD1 as D (5 bases). The CDR3 is 15 residues long. V was shortened by 6 bases and J by 6 bases, with 20 bases between the two germline ends. Germline V gives CDR1 MNHEY, CDR2 SVGEGT. The CDR3 DNA follows: TGTGCCAGCAGCCCCCGCCCGAGCGGAGGGGCTGAAGCTTTCTTT. Translated: CASSPRPSGGAEAFF.

The chain combines TRBV11-2 with TRBJ1-2; 8 bases are a match to TRBD1. V lost 2 bases and J lost 2; bases outside the gene matches: 4. Germline values: CDR1 SGHAT, CDR2 FQNNGV. The CDR3 length is 15 residues. CDR3 sequence reads: CASSLRQGWNYGYTF. The CDR3 region has the DNA TGTGCCAGCAGCTTAAGACAGGGGTGGAACTATGGCTACACCTTC. The whole variable domain, remainder taken from reference TRBV11-2 and TRBJ1-2, is EAGVAQSPRYKIIEKRQSVAFWCNPISGHATLYWYQQILGQGPKLLIQFQNNGVVDDSQLPKDRFSAERLKGVDSTLKIQPAKLEDSAVYLCASSLRQGWNYGYTFGSGTRLTVV.

The V call is TRBV3-1 (or the pseudogene TRBV3-2), the J call TRBJ1-5; no firm D call. The CDR3 totals 13 residues. The V and J ends lost 1 base and 6 bases respectively, with 7 bases between them. The germline V gene has CDR1 LGHDT and CDR2 YNNKEL (reference sequence). The DNA for the CDR3 is TGTGCCAGCAGCCAAGGAGGGCCTCAGCCCCAGCATTTT. This encodes CASSQGGPQPQHF.

The J gene is TRBJ2-5, the V gene TRBV18, with a possible D match to TRBD2 (5 bases). This CDR3 is built from 14 residues. CDR1 is KGHSH and CDR2 is LQKENI in the germline V gene. The V end was cut by 5 bases, the J end by 4 bases, with 14 bases between. The CDR3 nucleotides are TGTGCCAGCTCAGTAACGGAGGAAACAGAGACCCAGTACTTC. Its translation is CASSVTEETETQYF.

The V and J genes are TRBV3-1 (or the pseudogene TRBV3-2) and TRBJ1-1; no clear D gene. The V end was cut by 1 base, the J end by 4 bases, with 10 bases between. CDR3 size: 14 residues. Germline CDR1 and CDR2: LGHDT and YNNKEL (reference sequence). DNA of the CDR3: TGTGCCAGCAGCCAAGGGTATATTACCACTGAAGCTTTCTTT. Protein: CASSQGYITTEAFF.

This clone has a single count. The chain carries TRBV19 and TRBJ2-7; 9 positions match TRBD1. After removal of 8 bases from V and 7 bases from J, the junction contained 9 bases not matched to a gene. Germline V gene lookup returns CDR1 LNHDA and CDR2 SQIVND (reference sequence). The CDR3 is made up of 13 amino acids. The CDR3 protein is CASVGQGPKEQYF. In DNA form, the CDR3 reads TGTGCCAGTGTTGGACAGGGGCCCAAGGAGCAGTACTTC. Drawing the rest from reference TRBV19 and TRBJ2-7, the complete variable domain is DGGITQSPKYLFRKEGQNVTLSCEQNLNHDAMYWYRQDPGQGLRLIYYSQIVNDFQKGDIAEGYSVSREKKESFPLTVTSAQKNPTAFYLCASVGQGPKEQYFGPGTRLTVT.

The chain combines TRBV3-1 (or the pseudogene TRBV3-2) with TRBJ2-1, with D uncertain. The V end lost 2 bases, the J end lost 0 bases, and 8 bases lay between the germline ends. The CDR3 contains 15 residues. The germline gives CDR1 LGHDT, CDR2 YNNKEL (reference sequence). The CDR3 loop is CASSQISNSYNEQFF. The CDR3, as DNA: TGTGCCAGCAGCCAAATTAGCAACTCCTACAATGAGCAGTTCTTC.

There are a few counts of this clone. The chain joins TRBV6-5 to TRBJ1-5, with 7 positions matching TRBD1. Germline CDR1 MNHEY, CDR2 SVGAGI. The J segment lost 2 bases and the V segment lost 6 bases, leaving 7 bases of the junction unmatched. This CDR3 is built from 15 residues. As DNA, the CDR3 is TGTGCCAGCAGAAATAACAGGGGTGGCAATCAGCCCCAGCATTTT. The encoded protein is CASRNNRGGNQPQHF.

The chain couples TRBV6-1 to TRBJ2-1; TRBD2 agrees at 14 bases. The length of the CDR3 is 17 residues. V gave up 4 bases and J gave up 4 bases; unmatched junction bases: 6. In germline, CDR1 is MNHNS, CDR2 SASEGT. CDR3 protein: CASSGRGTSGGYNEQFF. Written as DNA, the CDR3 is TGTGCCAGCAGTGGAAGGGGGACTAGCGGGGGTTACAATGAGCAGTTCTTC.

The rearrangement links TRBV5-1 to TRBJ1-2; perhaps TRBD1 as D (6 bases). Germline CDR1 is SGHRS and CDR2 is YFSETQ. Deletions cut 2 bases from V and 1 base from J, with 15 bases between. There are 16 residues in the CDR3. The CDR3 loop reads CASSLNGQLVNYGYTF. The CDR3 coding sequence is TGCGCCAGCAGCTTAAATGGACAGCTAGTTAACTATGGCTACACCTTC.

This chain's CDR3 is CAISEYGMDNYGYTF. The CDR3 coding sequence is TGTGCCATCAGTGAGTACGGCATGGATAACTATGGCTACACCTTC. This chain joins TRBV10-3 and TRBJ1-2; unclear D gene. Trimming took 1 base from V and 1 from J, leaving 10 bases between them. CDR1 and CDR2 from the germline V gene are ENHRY and SYGVKD. The CDR3 sequence is 15 residues long.